This TCR beta chain is from a study of T cells in Graves' hyperthyroidism and ophthalmopathy. The length of the CDR3 is 15 residues. The V and J ends lost 0 bases and 10 bases, in that order; junction bases with no gene match: 8. Germline assignment: CDR1 SGDLS and CDR2 YYNGEE. TCR beta CDR3 sequences were amplified from RNA transcripts. When the TCR CDR3 underwent first-round RT-PCR, the HTBI primer set was used. Each CDR3 protein is one row after TCRdb ran MiXCR on the multiplex PCR reads. The sample includes approximately 610,000 distinct CDR3 sequences, 16% of them seen just once. The table lists this clonotype with many counts.

The sample comprised blood. This TCR came from a woman aged 18-35 years with Graves' hyperthyroidism. This chain uses TRBV9 with TRBJ2-1; 9 bases fit TRBD2. The CDR3 region is CASSVATGTSGEQFF. The CDR3 coding sequence is TGTGCCAGCAGCGTAGCTACCGGTACTAGCGGGGAGCAGTTCTTC.